Listed below are T cell receptor beta chains from one sample, sequenced in a study of T cells in localized non-small cell lung cancer. Assay: immunoSEQ multiplex PCR; the TCRdb copy retains only in-frame clones and omits some. The sample gives about 45,000 clones, about 76% of which show up once; 17% is in the top ten. Sequences were derived from peripheral blood mononuclear cells, sampled before any cancer treatment. The origin of the receptors is a man aged 40 to 70 with stage III lung adenocarcinoma. Both conserved end residues are part of each CDR3. Each record gives: clone size, J gene, D gene, V gene, CDR3 protein, CDR3 DNA. The D gene is left open where the match is weak. Rows give clone size only sometimes, using once, few, many, or a class for an expanded clone.

>NA|TRBJ2-1|NA|TRBV11-3
CASSLGGWGEQFF
TGTGCCAGCAGCTTAGGCGGGTGGGGTGAGCAGTTCTTC
>NA|TRBJ2-7|NA|TRBV7-9
CASSSFQDPYEQYF
TGTGCCAGCAGCTCCTTTCAGGATCCCTACGAGCAGTACTTC
>few|TRBJ2-5|TRBD2|TRBV5-1
CASSFSGGEETQYF
TGCGCCAGCAGCTTCAGCGGGGGTGAAGAGACCCAGTACTTC
>NA|TRBJ2-3|TRBD1|TRBV19
CASSMSVGIDRVF
TGTGCCAGTAGTATGTCGGTAGGGATAGACAGGGTGTTT
>NA|TRBJ2-5|TRBD2|TRBV30
CAWSGGAGVQETQYF
TGTGCCTGGAGTGGCGGGGCGGGGGTTCAAGAGACCCAGTACTTC
>once|TRBJ2-2|TRBD2|TRBV7-6
CASSPLAGSGGPGELFF
TGTGCCAGCAGCCCCCTGGCTGGAAGCGGGGGTCCCGGGGAGCTGTTTTTT
>NA|TRBJ1-5|TRBD1|TRBV6-1
CASSENRGFSQPQHF
TGTGCCAGCAGTGAGAACAGGGGATTTAGCCAGCCCCAGCATTTT
>NA|TRBJ2-5|NA|TRBV7-9
CASSSLDGAERETQYF
TGTGCCAGCAGCTCCCTTGACGGGGCAGAGAGAGAGACCCAGTACTTC
>NA|TRBJ2-2|TRBD2|TRBV6-6
CASSYYSGGNTGELFF
TGTGCCAGCAGTTACTATAGCGGGGGAAACACCGGGGAGCTGTTTTTT
>NA|TRBJ2-7|TRBD2|TRBV11-2
CASSLEIAGGNYEQYF
TGTGCCAGCAGCTTAGAGATAGCGGGGGGGAACTACGAGCAGTACTTC
>NA|TRBJ2-1|NA|TRBV4-1
CASSQVVQNLYNEQFF
TGCGCCAGCAGCCAAGTTGTACAGAACCTCTACAATGAGCAGTTCTTC
>NA|TRBJ2-1|NA|TRBV27
CASSLPRDTGYNEQFF
TGTGCCAGCAGTCTCCCCCGGGACACGGGTTACAATGAGCAGTTCTTC
>NA|TRBJ1-1|NA|TRBV7-9
CASSLSPGTGDTEAFF
TGTGCCAGCAGCCTTTCCCCCGGGACGGGGGACACTGAAGCTTTCTTT
>NA|TRBJ2-7|NA|TRBV29-1
CSVRQGKLYEQYF
TGCAGCGTTAGGCAGGGAAAACTCTACGAGCAGTACTTC
>few|TRBJ1-2|TRBD1|TRBV27
CASKRTGGESYGYTF
TGTGCCAGCAAACGGACAGGGGGCGAAAGCTATGGCTACACCTTC
>NA|TRBJ2-3|TRBD1|TRBV5-1
CASSFLTGGRTDTQYF
TGCGCCAGCAGCTTTCTGACAGGGGGTCGGACAGATACGCAGTATTTT
>once|TRBJ2-4|TRBD2|TRBV5-6
CASSFGTSGSKNIQYF
TGTGCCAGCAGCTTCGGGACTAGCGGTTCCAAAAACATTCAGTACTTC
>once|TRBJ2-3|NA|TRBV7-2
CASSSSTDTQYF
TGTGCCAGCAGCTCCTCCACAGATACGCAGTATTTT
>NA|TRBJ2-1|TRBD1|TRBV30
CARRQGRGDEQFF
TGTGCCCGCAGACAGGGAAGAGGTGATGAGCAGTTCTTC